Following are 19 T cell receptor beta chains from one sample sequenced in a study of blood T cell repertoires in COVID-19. Sequencing was performed with immunoSEQ multiplex PCR; in TCRdb, only in-frame clones are kept and a portion is missing. The sample lists some 240,000 clones; roughly 87% were seen once. The sample was peripheral blood. These receptors all come from a man in his 60s who had recovered from COVID-19.

The chain is built from TRBV7-9 and TRBJ1-1, with TRBD1 identical over 9 bases. CDR3 length equals 15 residues. Germline CDR1 reads SEHNR; CDR2 reads FQNEAQ (reference sequence). The junction had 4 bases not matched to a gene; V was cut back by 4 bases and J by 1 base. CDR3 in amino acids: CASSWTGEGNTEAFF. The CDR3 DNA reads TGTGCCAGCAGCTGGACAGGGGAGGGGAACACTGAAGCTTTCTTT.

This clone is a singleton in its sample. The chain employs TRBV2 and TRBJ2-2; D is perhaps TRBD2 (5 bases). This CDR3 comprises 14 residues. Germline V CDR1 and CDR2: SNHLY, FYNNEI. Deletions cut 6 bases from V and 6 bases from J, with 14 bases between. Here the CDR3 reads CASRPPTRSGELFF. The CDR3 DNA sequence: TGTGCCAGCAGACCCCCTACTAGATCCGGGGAGCTGTTTTTT.

The rearrangement links TRBV9 to TRBJ1-1; D gene ambiguous. CDR1 SGDLS and CDR2 YYNGEE come from the germline V gene. V shed 3 bases and J shed 8 bases, with 17 bases lying between them. This CDR3 is 14 amino acids long. The CDR3 DNA follows: TGTGCCAGCAGCGCAACCTCCATCGGTCCCGAAGCTTTCTTT. Protein product: CASSATSIGPEAFF.

The chain uses TRBV19 and TRBJ1-1; 8 bases fit TRBD1. Germline CDR1 is LNHDA and CDR2 is SQIVND (reference sequence). The CDR3 length is 15 residues. V was pared by 1 base and J by 5 bases, with 6 bases of the junction left unmatched. In DNA, the CDR3 is TGTGCCAGTAGTATAGGTTACAGGGGGATAACTGAAGCTTTCTTT. Its protein is CASSIGYRGITEAFF.

The CDR3 coding sequence is TGTGCCACGGCGACTAGCGGGGGGGTGATAGATACGCAGTATTTT. Protein product: CATATSGGVIDTQYF. V is TRBV10-3 and J is TRBJ2-3, with 14 positions matching TRBD2. This CDR3 is built from 15 residues. The germline gives CDR1 ENHRY, CDR2 SYGVKD. Trimming removed 10 bases from V and 5 bases from J; junction bases left unmatched: 8.

V is TRBV7-8 and J is TRBJ1-4; the D gene is possibly TRBD1 (5 bases). V lost 2 bases to trimming and J lost 8 bases, with 12 bases between them. Per the germline V gene, CDR1 is SGHVS and CDR2 is FQNEAQ. The CDR3 is 14 amino acids. The CDR3 region is CASSLSRAGEKLFF. The CDR3 nucleotides are TGTGCCAGCAGCTTATCCAGGGCCGGGGAAAAACTGTTTTTT.

The chain recombines TRBV7-6 with TRBJ1-2; 7 nucleotides align to TRBD1. V lost 3 bases, J lost 3 bases, and 13 bases stayed unmatched. The CDR3 has 17 residues. Germline CDR1 and CDR2: SGHVS and FNYEAQ. For the CDR3, the DNA is TGTGCCAGCAGCTTCCCACAAGATTGCAGGGGGGACTATGGCTACACCTTC. Residues: CASSFPQDCRGDYGYTF.

The V call is TRBV6-6, the J call TRBJ1-5, with a weak D call TRBD1 (5 bases). V dropped 5 bases and J dropped 3 bases, with 11 bases sitting between them. This CDR3 contains 14 residues. The germline CDR1 and CDR2 sequences are MNHNY and SVGAGI (reference sequence). This CDR3 is CASSRDSINQPQHF. CDR3 DNA: TGTGCCAGCAGTCGAGACAGCATCAATCAGCCCCAGCATTTT.

The V call is TRBV6-5, the J call TRBJ1-6; no clear D. The germline V gene has CDR1 MNHEY and CDR2 SVGAGI. The CDR3 covers 15 residues. Deletions cut 6 bases from V and 1 base from J, with 10 bases between. The CDR3 region is CASSGGRSYNSPLHF. The CDR3, as DNA: TGTGCCAGCAGCGGAGGACGGTCCTATAATTCACCCCTCCACTTT.

The rearrangement uses TRBV2 and TRBJ2-2; TRBD2 matches 7 bases. Per germline, CDR1 SNHLY and CDR2 FYNNEI. The CDR3 totals 16 residues. The ends lost 5 bases at V and 2 bases at J; junction bases unmatched: 8. The CDR3: CASSIGRGENTGELFF. As DNA, the CDR3 is TGTGCCAGCAGTATCGGACGGGGGGAAAACACCGGGGAGCTGTTTTTT. The full variable domain, rest sourced from reference TRBV2 and TRBJ2-2, is EPEVTQTPSHQVTQMGQEVILRCVPISNHLYFYWYRQILGQKVEFLVSFYNNEISEKSEIFDDQFSVERPDGSNFTLKIRSTKLEDSAMYFCASSIGRGENTGELFFGEGSRLTVL.

The chain has TRBV9 and TRBJ1-3; 7 nucleotides match TRBD1. From germline, CDR1 is SGDLS and CDR2 YYNGEE. This CDR3 has 16 residues. V lost 0 bases, J lost 4 bases, and 7 bases stayed unmatched. CDR3 protein: CASSVAPKDRGNTIYF. The CDR3 DNA reads as TGTGCCAGCAGCGTAGCTCCTAAGGACAGGGGAAACACCATATATTTT.

Remarks on this clone: At the DNA level, this CDR3 is encoded by other sequences in the same sample as well. The chain is built from TRBV18 and TRBJ1-1; D is ambiguous. CDR3 length: 12 amino acids. Deletions cut 5 bases from V and 0 bases from J, with 4 bases between. Germline loops: CDR1 KGHSH, CDR2 LQKENI. The CDR3 DNA is TGTGCCAGCTCATCCATGAACACTGAAGCTTTCTTT. This encodes CASSSMNTEAFF.

This rearrangement joins TRBV19 to TRBJ1-4; 8 bases line up with TRBD1. The trim removed 6 bases at V and 7 bases at J, leaving 13 bases unmatched. This CDR3 is 16 amino acids long. CDR1 and CDR2 from the germline V gene are LNHDA and SQIVND (reference sequence). The CDR3 protein is CASRTIDRGVREKLFF. Here the CDR3 DNA reads TGTGCCAGTAGGACCATTGACAGGGGAGTTCGTGAAAAACTGTTTTTT.

This chain uses TRBV7-9 with TRBJ2-5; the match to TRBD2 covers 8 bases. Trimming removed 4 bases from V and 5 bases from J; junction bases left unmatched: 9. This CDR3 is built from 15 residues. Germline CDR1 and CDR2: SEHNR and FQNEAQ (reference sequence). DNA for the CDR3: TGTGCCAGCAGCTCCCCCCCGGGGGGGGTGGAGACCCAGTACTTC. Its translation is CASSSPPGGVETQYF.

This chain joins TRBV2 and TRBJ2-3, with 9 bases that match TRBD2. The CDR3 sequence is 16 residues long. In germline, CDR1 is SNHLY, CDR2 FYNNEI. The V gene end was trimmed by 6 bases and the J gene end by 7 bases; junction bases not matched to a gene: 14. This CDR3 reads CASSEAGAGGANTQYF. The CDR3, as DNA: TGTGCCAGCAGCGAGGCTGGGGCGGGGGGGGCCAATACGCAGTATTTT. The entire variable domain, with the rest obtained from reference TRBV2 and TRBJ2-3, is as follows: EPEVTQTPSHQVTQMGQEVILRCVPISNHLYFYWYRQILGQKVEFLVSFYNNEISEKSEIFDDQFSVERPDGSNFTLKIRSTKLEDSAMYFCASSEAGAGGANTQYFGPGTRLTVL.

The J gene is TRBJ1-6, the V gene TRBV2, with D maybe TRBD1 (6 bases). Germline V gene lookup returns CDR1 SNHLY and CDR2 FYNNEI. V was cut by 5 bases and J by 7 bases, with 9 bases left in between. The CDR3 is made up of 13 amino acids. CDR3 DNA sequence: TGTGCCAGCAGTAGGACAGAAAATTCACCCCTCCACTTT. The encoded protein is CASSRTENSPLHF.

V usage is TRBV7-2 and J usage is TRBJ2-1, with a tentative D call TRBD1 (5 bases). The germline gives CDR1 SGHTA, CDR2 FQGNSA. The CDR3 length is 16 residues. The V gene lost 2 bases and the J gene lost 3 bases, with 14 bases spanning the gap. The CDR3 nucleotides are TGTGCCAGCAGCTTAACGGGCTGGGGCCACTACAATGAGCAGTTCTTC. Translating gives CASSLTGWGHYNEQFF.

The chain uses TRBV12-5 and TRBJ2-5; 8 nucleotides align to TRBD1. The germline CDR1 and CDR2 sequences are LGHNT and FRNRAP. The CDR3 has 14 amino acids. V was pared by 3 bases and J by 5 bases, with 5 bases of the junction left unmatched. The CDR3 sequence is CASGLRTGTETQYF. The CDR3 bases are TGTGCTAGTGGTTTACGGACAGGGACGGAGACCCAGTACTTC.

The genes are TRBV5-1 and TRBJ2-2, with TRBD1 matching over 7 bases. The junction had 3 bases not matched to a gene; V was cut back by 4 bases and J by 0 bases. The CDR3 runs 15 residues. Germline V CDR1 and CDR2: SGHRS, YFSETQ. The CDR3 region has the DNA TGCGCCAGCAGCAGGACAGGCGCGAACACCGGGGAGCTGTTTTTT. This encodes CASSRTGANTGELFF. Using reference TRBV5-1 and TRBJ2-2 for the parts outside the CDR3, the full variable domain is KAGVTQTPRYLIKTRGQQVTLSCSPISGHRSVSWYQQTPGQGLQFLFEYFSETQRNKGNFPGRFSGRQFSNSRSEMNVSTLELGDSALYLCASSRTGANTGELFFGEGSRLTVL.